This entry describes one T cell receptor (beta chain). The antigen is not known. The PCR contained 60 Vbeta and 13 Jbeta primers. TCRdb keeps only in-frame clones here, not all; method: immunoSEQ multiplex PCR. The sample records approximately 150,000 clones, 81% being singletons. This entry comes from a study of cytomegalovirus exposure and HLA in healthy donors. Study outcomes and limitations: Roughly uniform sequencing depth across donors was assumed, possibly incorrectly. Per a prior analysis, the majority of TCR beta V segments were productive roughly 87% or roughly 30% of the time.

CDR3 size: 14 residues. Per the germline V gene, CDR1 is SGHTA and CDR2 is FQGNSA. V was trimmed by 1 base and J by 9 bases, leaving 13 bases between them. Input material: PBMCs. The chain uses TRBV7-2 and TRBJ2-1; no reliable D call. The TCR sequence derives from a man aged 45 to 65 in good health and CMV-seropositive. In nucleotides, the CDR3 is TGTGCCAGCAGCTTAGAACGGAACGAGGCTGAGCAGTTCTTC. It is translated as CASSLERNEAEQFF.